This TCR beta chain stems from a study of blood T cell repertoires in COVID-19. Overall study: The United States, Italy and Spain were the sources of the acute and convalescent COVID-19 samples. PBMCs, B-cell-depleted T cells, or T cells were the source of the cDNA or gDNA that made up the material.

Across fewer than 25 US areas, participants ranged in age from about 18 to 90 years. In the study's own analysis: Reference gene primer amplification yielded estimated nucleated cell counts. The repertoire was sequenced with immunoSEQ multiplex PCR; TCRdb's copy has only in-frame clones and lacks some. The V and J calls and clone size come from that table; D and trimming were worked out from the DNA. The data show some 290,000 clones, with approximately 91% seen just once and 2.3% held by the top ten. The specimen sequenced was PBMCs or T cells enriched from blood (not recorded which). This TCR came from a woman in her 40s with acute COVID-19.

DNA of the CDR3: TGCGCCAGCAGCTTAGCGGAGAAAGGCGAGCAGTACTTC. Translation gives CASSLAEKGEQYF. The V call is TRBV5-1, the J call TRBJ2-7, with TRBD2 as a possible D gene (5 bases). This CDR3 has 13 amino acids. The germline V gene encodes CDR1 SGHRS and CDR2 YFSETQ. V lost 2 bases and J 6 bases, leaving 12 bases between the germline ends.